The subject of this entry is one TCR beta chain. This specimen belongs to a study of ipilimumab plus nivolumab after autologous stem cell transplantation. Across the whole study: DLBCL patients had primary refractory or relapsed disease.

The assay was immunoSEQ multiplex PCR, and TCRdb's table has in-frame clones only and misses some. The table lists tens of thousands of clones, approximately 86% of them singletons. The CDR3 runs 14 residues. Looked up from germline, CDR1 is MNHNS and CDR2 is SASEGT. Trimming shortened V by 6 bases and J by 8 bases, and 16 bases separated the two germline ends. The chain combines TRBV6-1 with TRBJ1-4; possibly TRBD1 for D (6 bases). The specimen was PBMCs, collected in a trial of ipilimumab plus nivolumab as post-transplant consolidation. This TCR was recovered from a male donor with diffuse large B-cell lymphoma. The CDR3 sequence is CASRTMGAQEKLFF. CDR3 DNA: TGTGCCAGCAGGACAATGGGGGCCCAAGAAAAACTGTTTTTT.